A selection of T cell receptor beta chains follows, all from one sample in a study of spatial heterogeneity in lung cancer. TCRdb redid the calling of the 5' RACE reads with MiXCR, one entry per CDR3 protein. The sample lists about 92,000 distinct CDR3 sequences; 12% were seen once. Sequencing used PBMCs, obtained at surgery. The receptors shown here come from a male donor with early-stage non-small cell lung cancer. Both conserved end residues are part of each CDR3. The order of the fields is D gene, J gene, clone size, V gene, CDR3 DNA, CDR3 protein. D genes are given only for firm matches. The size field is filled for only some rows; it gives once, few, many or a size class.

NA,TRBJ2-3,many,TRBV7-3,TGTGCCAGCAGCTTAGATAGAGATACGCAGTATTTT,CASSLDRDTQYF
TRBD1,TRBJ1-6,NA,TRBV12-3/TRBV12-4,TGTGCCAGCAGTCAAGGACAGGGTGGTTCACCCCTCCACTTT,CASSQGQGGSPLHF
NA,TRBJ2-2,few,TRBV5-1,TGCGCCAGCAGCTGGGATTCAGGGGTCTCGAACACCGGGGAGCTGTTTTTT,CASSWDSGVSNTGELFF
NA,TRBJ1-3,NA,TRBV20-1,TGCAGTGCTAGTCAGTTCTCTGGAAACACCATATATTTT,CSASQFSGNTIYF
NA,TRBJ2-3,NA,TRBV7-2,TGTGCCAGCAGCCGAGGAGGGATTGTAGATACGCAGTATTTT,CASSRGGIVDTQYF
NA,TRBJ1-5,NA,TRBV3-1,TGTGCCAGCAGCCAGGCTAGCAATCAGCCCCAGCATTTT,CASSQASNQPQHF
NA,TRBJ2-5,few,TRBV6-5,TGTGCCAGCAGCCTTGGGGCGGAAGAGACCCAGTACTTC,CASSLGAEETQYF
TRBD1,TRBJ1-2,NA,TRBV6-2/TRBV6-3,TGTGCCAGCAGGAAGAGGACAGGGGGCGAGGGCTACACCTTC,CASRKRTGGEGYTF
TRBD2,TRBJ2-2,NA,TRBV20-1,TGCAGTGCGAGTCCGGCGGGAGCAGGCAACACCGGGGAGCTGTTTTTT,CSASPAGAGNTGELFF
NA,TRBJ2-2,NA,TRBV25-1,TGTGCCAGCAGTGTGACCACCGGGGAGCTGTTTTTT,CASSVTTGELFF
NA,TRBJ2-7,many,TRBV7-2,TGTGCCAGCAGCTTAGTTTTCAGGGGCTACGAGCAGTACTTC,CASSLVFRGYEQYF